One T cell receptor beta chain is described in this entry. What this receptor recognizes is not known. No per-base quality is available; no much larger clone lies one base away. This entry comes from a study of cytomegalovirus exposure and HLA in healthy donors (dated by TCRdb to about 2017). Turning to the overall study: In an earlier analysis of about 560 of the donors, about 270 Gb of sequence data and just under 120 million unique TCR beta sequences from 150 million to 200 million T cells were reported. All discovery cohort repertoires had been generated on a single sequencing platform. Among a few hundred genotyped donors of the cohort, an average of about 240,000 unique TCR beta nucleotide sequences were sequenced per donor, roughly 20% of them non-productive. A later analysis re-examined previously published TCR beta repertoires from more than 650 donors and added high-resolution HLA genotyping to investigate patterns of TCR occurrence. Because of strong linkage in the cohort, roughly five DR-DQ haplotypes were treated as single units for association and clustering. Using immunosequencing, the study profiled T cell repertoires from about 620 subjects and related those repertoires to cytomegalovirus serostatus. The number of typed donors differed by locus: about 620-640 for A, B, C, DRB1 and DQB1; 500 to 550 for DQA1; approximately 600 for DPA1; and about 450 for DPB1. Class I and class II HLA loci were covered by the typing at four-digit resolution. Roughly 300 gigabases of sequencing data and approximately 85 million unique TCR sequences were included in an early release covering 500 to 750 HLA-typed donors. Rather than using new phenotypic data, the later analysis identified candidate immune exposures from TCR beta sequences and from how often those sequences occurred across donors. To predict cytomegalovirus infection status, the study combined high-throughput TCR immunosequencing, statistical association of individual TCRs with disease status, and machine learning. Besides the first cohort of around 670 subjects, a separate validation cohort made up of 90 to 150 different subjects was used. A later genetic analysis took genome-wide SNP genotypes for about 55% of the 666 donors and used that subset as a discovery cohort. The study aimed to test whether cataloging public T cell receptors could reveal signatures of past pathogen exposure. An earlier analysis of 587 of the donors used high-throughput TCR beta sequencing to judge whether each TCR beta V gene segment behaved as functional or pseudogenic. Of the roughly 400 genotyped donors, roughly 80% fell in the genetic ancestry cluster associated with self-reported Caucasian donors. Donor age, sex, ethnicity and CMV serostatus were collected together with the repertoire data.

The library was produced with the immunoSEQ multiplex PCR assay. A mixture of 60 forward primers for TCR Vbeta segments and 13 reverse primers for TCR Jbeta segments was used in the multiplex PCR. Amplification of the CDR3 region of rearranged TCR beta genes was performed with a multiplex PCR assay on genomic DNA. Amplified TCR beta libraries were sequenced as 87-base-pair reads on the Illumina HiSeq System. For the original study's pipeline: In a later analysis, some 80 million unique TCR beta chains were counted across the 650 to 700 repertoires, and roughly 10 million of these chains were shared by at least two donors. A nearest-neighbor algorithm error-corrected the raw reads and collapsed the reads into unique sequences, merging closely related sequences to remove PCR and sequencing errors. V, D and J gene segments were assigned by aligning CDR3 sequences to IMGT reference sequences. For a sequence to be retained, a match of at least six nucleotides to both a V gene segment and a J gene segment was required. Rearrangements were classified as productive when the CDR3 lacked stop codons and remained in frame with V and J, and all other rearrangements were classified as non-productive. CDR3 was defined according to IMGT convention as the region running from the second conserved V-encoded cysteine to the conserved J-encoded phenylalanine. Sequences without an unambiguous match to a single V gene segment were excluded from the earlier analysis of about 630 of the donors. In an earlier analysis of a few hundred of the donors, V segments were called functional above 56.7% productive rearrangements and were called segregating when the between-donor standard deviation exceeded 5%. To diagnose cytomegalovirus status from the catalog of TCR beta chain sequences, a statistical classification framework was built. In a later analysis, V and J genes were assigned by comparing TCR nucleotide sequences against IMGT/GENE-DB human TR gene sequences. A later analysis assigned CDR3 sequences and most-parsimonious VDJ recombination scenarios with the TCRdist pipeline. A later analysis defined each TCR beta chain by its CDR3 amino acid sequence plus V-gene family, and excluded reads lacking a unique V-gene family. As a way to deal with suspected cross-contamination and a sequencing artifact, a later analysis dropped roughly 600 nucleotide sequences that were highly shared and had low generation probability. A later analysis calculated a clonal expansion index for each public chain from normalized within-repertoire ranks of inferred template counts. A later analysis computed generation probabilities with a VDJ recombination model fitted to out-of-frame rearrangements, and checked the results against IGoR. In a later analysis, TCR-TCR, TCR-HLA and TCR-CMV co-occurrence was scored with hypergeometric tests, and a repertoire-size bias correction was applied to TCR pairs. False discovery rates were estimated in a later analysis by permuting HLA or CMV assignments 20 times. In a later analysis, co-occurring TCRs were grouped using DBSCAN, with TCRdist sequence similarity added in when clustering inside HLA-allele-positive subsets. Co-occurrence clustering excluded repertoires with fewer than 30,000 or more than 120,000 public chains, plus five with anomalous nucleotide sharing. Entries here come from immuneACCESS through TCRdb and include only in-frame sequences with V and J called. Some clones fail to appear in such tables; in the studies checked, an unresolved V gene covers under half of the shortfall, and the cause of the remainder is unknown. The V and J calls and clone size are taken from that table; D and trimming were inferred from the DNA. The sample table holds about 160,000 clones, of which around 85% were seen once. Of the sample, approximately 1.2% is held by the ten largest clones.

Its CDR3 holds 17 amino acids, cysteine through phenylalanine. The DNA shown is the 51-base CDR3, in frame from base 1. Via the germline V gene, CDR1 is SGHRS and CDR2 YFSETQ. V is reduced by 4 bases and J by 2 bases, leaving a spacing of 19 bases between them. Here is what the overall study found, with its caveats: According to a later analysis, most CMV-associated TCR beta chains appeared to be HLA-restricted, and the HLA associations seemed to be driven largely by CMV exposure. A later analysis reported that several top co-occurrence clusters appeared linked to parvovirus B19, influenza, CMV and Epstein-Barr virus. The presence/absence analyses assumed that sequencing depth was roughly uniform across donors, and that assumption may not be true. Specific HLA alleles were associated with about 17,000 TCR beta sequences at a false discovery rate of 0.05 in a later analysis. A further reported finding was that TCR beta sequences accurately predicted the HLA-A and HLA-B alleles for most subjects in the first cohort. An earlier analysis of roughly 570 of the donors showed that most TCR beta V segments appeared in productive rearrangements either about 87% or about 30% of the time, which broadly matched IMGT annotations. HLA typing was unavailable for some donors at each locus, so association tests used only the typed subset. When HLA alleles, especially DR and DQ, strongly co-occurred, TCR associations were difficult to assign to individual alleles. The classifier was reported to diagnose cytomegalovirus status with high specificity and sensitivity in both the original cohort and the validation cohort. Compared with the roughly 700-donor mean, donors in an Asian-associated ancestry cluster had fewer N-insertions in productive TCRs, according to a later genetic analysis. In a later analysis, TCR association rates were found to vary across HLA loci, with the most associated TCRs seen for DRB1 alleles and the fewest for HLA-C alleles. In the study, 150 to 200 TCR beta chains were listed as associated with cytomegalovirus. An association between a missense DCLRE1C variant and V-gene and J-gene trimming of TCR beta chains was found in a later genetic analysis and replicated in an independent cohort. The authors suggested that the approach could potentially be extended to other disease states and immunological phenotypes. This cohort had only TCR beta chains sequenced, and the lack of alpha or paired-chain data limited which features could be detected. For the cohort, immune exposure information was limited to CMV serostatus. Compared with equally common non-associated chains, HLA-associated TCR beta chains in a later analysis were more clonally expanded and had lower generation probabilities. Because counts were too low, some 16 rarely observed V segments, including chromosome 9 orphons, were excluded from the earlier analysis of 587 of the donors. Correlated functional status among segregating V segments might reflect linkage disequilibrium, but an unknown experimental factor could not be ruled out. A few of the identified cytomegalovirus-associated TCR beta chains were confirmed in vitro to be specific for cytomegalovirus antigens. The sequencing pipeline was judged likely to have produced a cluster of highly shared sequence variants as a technical artifact. Most TCR sequences were seen in very few donors, while some public TCRs were found in many individuals. Some IMGT-functional V segments, including TRBV6-2 and TRBV6-3, could not be told apart with the 87-base-pair reads, so those segments were excluded.

The cohort comprised under 700 healthy bone marrow donors. All cohort members were sampled while nominally healthy, although unrecorded immune exposures were likely present. The donor was CMV seropositive and was included in the group of 289 seropositive cohort members. A peripheral blood sample was collected from each donor, and TCR beta sequencing was performed on peripheral blood mononuclear cells. Genomic DNA was extracted from the blood cell samples with the Qiagen DNeasy Blood Extraction Kit. The sample was PBMCs. This sequence uses TRBV5-1 and TRBJ2-1, and perhaps TRBD1 as D gene, on 6 matching bases. The TCR originated in a man in his fifties or sixties in good health and CMV-seropositive. The nucleotide sequence is given as TGCGCCAGCAGCCAAACGGGACAAACCCTAGCCTACAATGAGCAGTTCTTC. Translation gives CASSQTGQTLAYNEQFF.